This T cell receptor (beta chain) was documented in a study of cytomegalovirus exposure and HLA in healthy donors (dated by TCRdb to the late 2010s). Context from the whole study: An earlier analysis of 587 of the donors reported approximately 300 Gb of sequence data and 100 million to 120 million unique TCR beta sequences obtained from approximately 180 million T cells. The number of donors typed differed by locus, with about 620-630 for A, B, C, DRB1 and DQB1, over 500 for DQA1, 600 to 610 for DPA1, and around 450 for DPB1. To predict cytomegalovirus infection status, the study brought together high-throughput TCR immunosequencing, statistical association of individual TCRs with disease status, and machine learning. Donor age, sex, ethnicity and CMV serostatus were compiled together with the repertoire data. The T cell repertoires of under 750 subjects were profiled by immunosequencing and related to cytomegalovirus serostatus. Because of strong linkage in the cohort, roughly five DR-DQ haplotypes were treated as single units for association and clustering. On average, 235,054 unique TCR beta nucleotide sequences were sequenced per donor among a few hundred genotyped donors of the cohort, with 15% to 20% of those sequences being non-productive. A later genetic analysis took genome-wide SNP genotypes for about three fifths of the 666 donors and used that subset as a discovery cohort. Every discovery cohort repertoire had been produced on one sequencing platform. An early release that covered fewer than 750 HLA-typed donors contained approximately 320 gigabases of sequencing data and tens of millions of unique TCR sequences. The later analysis used no new phenotypic data to find candidate immune exposures, relying instead on TCR beta sequences and their occurrence across donors. A later analysis re-analyzed previously published TCR beta repertoires from 666 donors and added high-resolution HLA genotyping to study TCR occurrence patterns. The aim of the study was to test whether cataloging public T cell receptors could identify signatures of past pathogen exposure. An earlier analysis of 587 of the donors applied high-throughput TCR beta sequencing to assess whether each TCR beta V gene segment acted as functional or pseudogenic. Of the approximately 370 genotyped donors, less than 85% were placed in the genetic ancestry cluster associated with self-reported Caucasian donors. Class I and class II HLA loci were covered by the typing at four-digit resolution. Besides the first cohort of approximately 710 subjects, a separate validation cohort made up of 90 to 150 different subjects was used.

A word on this clone: Its antigen remains unidentified. Base-call qualities are not available, and no considerably larger clone is one nucleotide away.

Sequences SGHRS (CDR1) and YFSETQ (CDR2) are obtained from the germline V gene. From the cysteine through the phenylalanine, the CDR3 covers 12 amino acids. Kept here is only the CDR3 DNA, which spans 36 bases and is read in frame from base 1. V is reduced by 2 bases and J by 6 bases, leaving a spacing of 8 bases between them. Points the paper makes about the study in general: For the cohort, immune exposure information was limited to CMV serostatus. The authors suggested that the approach could potentially be generalized to other disease states and immunological phenotypes. A later analysis found that HLA-associated TCR beta chains were more clonally expanded and had lower generation probabilities than equally common non-associated chains. Because HLA typing was missing for some donors at each locus, association tests included only the typed subset. Broadly in line with IMGT annotations, most TCR beta V segments showed up in productive rearrangements about 90% or about 30% of the time in an earlier analysis of a few hundred of the donors. The cohort was sequenced for TCR beta chains only, and without alpha or paired-chain data the features that could be detected were limited. When HLA alleles, especially DR and DQ, strongly co-occurred, TCR associations were difficult to assign to individual alleles. In a later analysis, several top co-occurrence clusters were reported to appear linked to parvovirus B19, influenza, CMV and Epstein-Barr virus. Most TCR sequences were observed very rarely across donors, whereas some public TCRs were present in many individuals. In a later genetic analysis, fewer N-insertions in productive TCRs were reported among donors in an Asian-associated ancestry cluster than the approximately 710-donor mean. Specific HLA alleles were associated with some 15,000 TCR beta sequences at a false discovery rate of 0.05 in a later analysis. A group of highly shared sequence variants was considered likely to be a technical artifact of the sequencing pipeline. In a later analysis, TCR association rates were found to vary across HLA loci, with the most associated TCRs seen for DRB1 alleles and the fewest for HLA-C alleles. Some 16 rarely observed V segments, including chromosome 9 orphons, were excluded from the earlier analysis of approximately 600 of the donors because counts were too low. V-gene and J-gene trimming of TCR beta chains was associated with a missense DCLRE1C variant in a later genetic analysis, and the association was replicated in an independent cohort. The presence/absence analyses assumed that sequencing depth was roughly uniform across donors, and that assumption may not be true. Most CMV-associated TCR beta chains appeared to be HLA-restricted in a later analysis, and the HLA associations seemed to be driven largely by CMV exposure. In the study, approximately 150 TCR beta chains were listed as associated with cytomegalovirus. Linkage disequilibrium might explain the correlated functional status among segregating V segments, but an unknown experimental factor could not be ruled out. In vitro tests confirmed that a few of the cytomegalovirus-associated TCR beta chains recognize cytomegalovirus antigens. The 87-base-pair reads could not distinguish some IMGT-functional V segments, including TRBV6-2 and TRBV6-3, so those segments were excluded. Cytomegalovirus status was reported to be diagnosed by the classifier with high specificity and sensitivity in both the original and validation cohorts. A further reported finding was that TCR beta sequences accurately predicted the HLA-A and HLA-B alleles for most subjects in the first cohort.

Library preparation used the immunoSEQ multiplex PCR assay. The multiplex PCR relied on a mix of 60 forward primers for TCR Vbeta segments and 13 reverse primers for TCR Jbeta segments. Amplification of the CDR3 region of rearranged TCR beta genes was performed with a multiplex PCR assay on genomic DNA. The amplified TCR beta libraries were sequenced on the Illumina HiSeq System as 87-base-pair reads. Per the source publication's procedure: Across the 670 or so repertoires, a later analysis counted tens of millions of unique TCR beta chains, roughly 11 million of which were shared by at least two donors. To remove PCR and sequencing errors, raw reads were error-corrected and collapsed into unique sequences using a nearest-neighbor algorithm that merged closely related sequences. CDR3 sequences were aligned to IMGT reference sequences to assign V, D and J gene segments. For a sequence to be retained, a match of at least six nucleotides to both a V gene segment and a J gene segment was required. Rearrangements were classified as productive when the CDR3 lacked stop codons and remained in frame with V and J, and all other rearrangements were classified as non-productive. Following IMGT convention, CDR3 was defined as the stretch from the second conserved V-encoded cysteine to the conserved J-encoded phenylalanine. Sequences without an unambiguous match to a single V gene segment were excluded from the earlier analysis of approximately 600 of the donors. An earlier analysis of several hundred of the donors called V segments functional above 56.7% productive rearrangements and segregating when the between-donor standard deviation exceeded 5%. To diagnose cytomegalovirus status from the catalog of TCR beta chain sequences, a statistical classification framework was built. A later analysis assigned V and J genes by comparing TCR nucleotide sequences with IMGT/GENE-DB human TR gene sequences. A later analysis assigned CDR3 sequences and most-parsimonious VDJ recombination scenarios with the TCRdist pipeline. In a later analysis, every TCR beta chain was defined by the combination of its CDR3 amino acid sequence and its V-gene family, and reads without a unique V-gene family were dropped. A later analysis removed 592 highly shared, low-generation-probability nucleotide sequences to deal with suspected cross-contamination and a sequencing artifact. In a later analysis, a clonal expansion index was calculated for each public chain from normalized within-repertoire ranks of inferred template counts. In a later analysis, generation probabilities were computed with a VDJ recombination model fitted to out-of-frame rearrangements, and the resulting probabilities were checked against IGoR. In a later analysis, TCR-TCR, TCR-HLA and TCR-CMV co-occurrence was scored with hypergeometric tests, and a repertoire-size bias correction was applied to TCR pairs. In a later analysis, false discovery rates were estimated by permuting HLA or CMV assignments 20 times. A later analysis grouped co-occurring TCRs with DBSCAN, adding TCRdist sequence similarity when clustering within HLA-allele-positive subsets. Repertoires with fewer than 30,000 or more than 120,000 public chains, plus five repertoires with anomalous nucleotide sharing, were excluded from co-occurrence clustering. The table comes from immuneACCESS by way of TCRdb, which keeps in-frame sequences with V and J called. Part of the clones is missing from these tables; in studies checked, under half for an unresolved V gene and the rest for unknown reasons. Clone size and the V and J calls come from that table; the DNA yielded D and trimming. For this sample the table gives 130,000 to 150,000 clones, of which approximately 80% were detected only once. The top ten clones comprise roughly 9.7% of the sample.

The cohort was made up of 500 to 850 healthy bone marrow donors. At the time of sampling, all cohort members were nominally healthy, though unrecorded immune exposures were likely present. The donor tested CMV seropositive and was one of the 289 seropositive cohort members. A peripheral blood sample was collected from each donor, and TCR beta sequencing was performed on peripheral blood mononuclear cells. Genomic DNA was extracted from the blood cell samples with the Qiagen DNeasy Blood Extraction Kit. The V and J segments used are TRBV5-1 and TRBJ1-1; the D gene lacks a confident call. The sequenced material came from PBMCs. The receptor was isolated from an older woman in good health and CMV-seropositive. The nucleotide sequence is TGCGCCAGCAGCTTCGGGGAGTCTGAAGCTTTCTTT. Its translation reads: CASSFGESEAFF.